Shown below are 31 T cell receptor beta chains from a single sample sequenced in a study of regulatory T cells in long-lasting Graves disease. According to the study, TCR beta libraries were built with iRepertoire HTBI primers and CDR3-region Arm-PCR. MiXCR was run by TCRdb on the multiplex PCR reads, yielding one entry per CDR3 protein. The repertoire holds roughly 500,000 distinct CDR3 sequences, with around a fifth as singletons. Time point reported: persistent/refractory GD, antithyroid drugs over 5 years with positive TRAb. Scientists built the TCR library using RNA that was extracted from PBMCs. This sample comprised peripheral blood mononuclear cells (PBMCs), obtained when the disease was refractory, from a patient treated with antithyroid drugs. The receptors were sampled from a female donor with Graves disease.

This clonotype was seen many times. The CDR3 sequence: CASSLDRQSYEQYF. CDR3 DNA sequence: TGTGCCAGCAGCTTAGATAGACAGTCCTACGAGCAGTACTTC. The chain is built from TRBV11-2 and TRBJ2-7; weak D call: TRBD1 (5 bases). The germline gives CDR1 SGHAT, CDR2 FQNNGV. This CDR3 has 14 residues. V was cut by 0 bases and J by 1 base, with 7 bases left in between. The full variable domain, in which reference TRBV11-2 and TRBJ2-7 provide the parts outside the CDR3, is EAGVAQSPRYKIIEKRQSVAFWCNPISGHATLYWYQQILGQGPKLLIQFQNNGVVDDSQLPKDRFSAERLKGVDSTLKIQPAKLEDSAVYLCASSLDRQSYEQYFGPGTRLTVT.

This clonotype was seen many times. The chain is built from TRBV7-2 and TRBJ2-7; D is unclear. The CDR3 is made up of 14 amino acids. V gave up 5 bases and J gave up 4 bases, with 15 bases separating them. From germline, CDR1 is SGHTA and CDR2 FQGNSA. The CDR3 region has the DNA TGTGCCAGCAGCCTAGAGGCGCAGAGGTACGAGCAGTACTTC. As protein: CASSLEAQRYEQYF. Together with reference TRBV7-2 and TRBJ2-7, the CDR3 gives the full variable domain: GAGVSQSPSNKVTEKGKDVELRCDPISGHTALYWYRQSLGQGLEFLIYFQGNSAPDKSGLPSDRFSAERTGGSVSTLTIQRTQQEDSAVYLCASSLEAQRYEQYFGPGTRLTVT.

This clonotype was seen ten or more times. The chain has TRBV7-9 and TRBJ1-1, with D unclear. Trimming took 5 bases from V and 4 from J, leaving 17 bases between them. Germline loops: CDR1 SEHNR, CDR2 FQNEAQ (reference sequence). The CDR3 has 15 amino acids. The CDR3 region has the DNA TGTGCCAGCAGCCTAGAGGTGGGCGCGGGCACTGAAGCTTTCTTT. Its protein product is CASSLEVGAGTEAFF.

The chain joins TRBV28 to TRBJ2-3; D not resolved. Germline lookup yields CDR1 MDHEN and CDR2 SYDVKM. The CDR3 runs 12 residues. The V gene lost 7 bases and the J gene lost 6 bases, with 11 bases spanning the gap. The CDR3 region has the DNA TGTGCCAGCATTAGTGTGGGCGATACGCAGTATTTT. This codes for CASISVGDTQYF.

This clonotype showed up many times. The chain uses TRBV12-3 or TRBV12-4 and TRBJ2-5; 7 bases fit TRBD1. The CDR3 contains 16 residues. J lost 3 bases, V lost 0 bases, and 7 bases had no gene match. CDR3 residues: CASSLAPGQRKETQYF. The CDR3 nucleotides read TGTGCCAGCAGTTTAGCTCCGGGACAGCGAAAAGAGACCCAGTACTTC.

The V gene is TRBV7-3, the J gene TRBJ1-2; the D gene is possibly TRBD1 (6 bases). CDR1 and CDR2 (germline): SGHTA, FQGTGA. CDR3 size: 13 residues. The germline V and J ends were trimmed by 5 bases and 8 bases, with 15 bases remaining between them. In DNA form, the CDR3 reads TGTGCCAGCAGCCCAGGGGAGGGGGACGGCTACACCTTC. It specifies CASSPGEGDGYTF.

Many counts were recorded for this clonotype. The chain joins TRBV28 to TRBJ1-4, with TRBD1 matching over 10 bases. The CDR3 is 15 residues long. V trimming: 6 bases; J trimming: 5 bases; junction bases outside the gene matches: 6. Germline V gives CDR1 MDHEN, CDR2 SYDVKM. The DNA for the CDR3 is TGTGCCAGCAGCGCATCGGGACAGGGGAATGAAAAACTGTTTTTT. Translation: CASSASGQGNEKLFF. The variable domain in full, with the rest retrieved from reference TRBV28 and TRBJ1-4, is DVKVTQSSRYLVKRTGEKVFLECVQDMDHENMFWYRQDPGLGLRLIYFSYDVKMKEKGDIPEGYSVSREKKERFSLILESASTNQTSMYLCASSASGQGNEKLFFGSGTQLSVL.

Concerning this clonotype: Its ends do not fully match the called genes, so a read error is possible. V is TRBV5-4 and J is TRBJ2-2; 8 nucleotides align to TRBD1. The CDR3 has 14 amino acids. The germline gives CDR1 SGHNT, CDR2 YYREEE (reference sequence). Here the CDR3 reads CVSSEGQGTGELFF. The CDR3 bases are TGTGTCAGCAGCGAAGGACAGGGAACCGGGGAGCTGTTTTTT.

A word on this clonotype: The junction differs from germline at one of its ends, possibly a read error. The chain employs TRBV28 and TRBJ1-4, with D uncertain. This CDR3 is built from 16 residues. CDR1 and CDR2 from the germline V gene are MDHEN and SYDVKM. CDR3 DNA sequence: TGTGCCAGCAGGGCCGGACCTCAAAGCCACTCAGAAAAACTGCTTTTT. This translates into CASRAGPQSHSEKLLF. The complete variable domain, with remaining parts taken from reference TRBV28 and TRBJ1-4, reads DVKVTQSSRYLVKRTGEKVFLECVQDMDHENMFWYRQDPGLGLRLIYFSYDVKMKEKGDIPEGYSVSREKKERFSLILESASTNQTSMYLCASRAGPQSHSEKLLFGSGTQLSVL.

This clonotype was observed many times. This chain uses TRBV7-8 with TRBJ1-2, with D maybe TRBD1 (6 bases). The CDR3 is 15 residues long. V lost 3 bases to trimming and J lost 0 bases, with 11 bases between them. Per germline, CDR1 SGHVS and CDR2 FQNEAQ. In nucleotides, the CDR3 is TGTGCCAGCAGCTTGGACAGATTTTCTAACTATGGCTACACCTTC. It specifies CASSLDRFSNYGYTF.

This clonotype was counted ten times or more. Mismatch with germline at one junction end may stem from a read error. The chain recombines TRBV19 with TRBJ1-5; 9 positions match TRBD1. The CDR3 contains 13 residues. From germline, CDR1 is LNHDA and CDR2 SQIVND (reference sequence). CDR3 in amino acids: CASSPSGDRGFAF. The CDR3, as DNA: TGTGCCAGTAGTCCGAGCGGTGACAGGGGGTTTGCTTTT.

The chain uses TRBV5-6 and TRBJ1-5; perhaps TRBD1 as D (5 bases). Trimming shortened V by 4 bases and J by 4 bases, and 18 bases separated the two germline ends. The length of the CDR3 is 16 residues. Germline values: CDR1 SGHDT, CDR2 YYEEEE. The CDR3: CASSHGTPAPNQPQHF. The CDR3 DNA follows: TGTGCCAGCAGCCACGGGACCCCAGCTCCTAATCAGCCCCAGCATTTT.

This clonotype was seen at least ten times. This sequence joins TRBV28 and TRBJ2-5; D assignment may be TRBD1 or TRBD2 (6 bases each). There are 13 residues in the CDR3. Germline lookup yields CDR1 MDHEN and CDR2 SYDVKM. V dropped 8 bases and J dropped 5 bases, with 15 bases sitting between them. DNA for the CDR3: TGTGCCAGCGCAGGGGCGGGACGGGAGACCCAGTACTTC. Its protein product is CASAGAGRETQYF.

This clonotype came up a few times. V gene TRBV7-8 combines with J gene TRBJ1-1; D call uncertain. The CDR3 runs 15 residues. Germline V gene sequence: CDR1 SGHVS, CDR2 FQNEAQ. V was clipped by 2 bases and J by 4 bases, with 14 bases between them. For the CDR3, the DNA is TGTGCCAGCAGCTTATCTGCGGGTTGGATCACTGAAGCTTTCTTT. Protein sequence: CASSLSAGWITEAFF.

This clonotype has ten or more counts. V gene TRBV28 combines with J gene TRBJ1-2; D gene unclear. Germline-derived CDR1 and CDR2 are MDHEN and SYDVKM. There are 14 residues in the CDR3. Deletions cut 2 bases from V and 5 bases from J, with 12 bases between. CDR3 in amino acids: CASSLVWSIYGYTF. The CDR3 region has the DNA TGTGCCAGCAGTTTAGTGTGGTCGATATATGGCTACACCTTC.

This chain uses TRBV7-6 with TRBJ2-5, with D possibly being TRBD1 or TRBD2 (5 bases each). Trimming shortened V by 2 bases and J by 1 base, and 11 bases separated the two germline ends. There are 15 residues in the CDR3. Germline V gene lookup returns CDR1 SGHVS and CDR2 FNYEAQ. The CDR3 loop reads CASSLIGAGQETQYF. Here the CDR3 DNA reads TGTGCCAGCAGCTTAATCGGGGCAGGCCAAGAGACCCAGTACTTC.

This clonotype was recorded a few times. The rearrangement joins TRBV19 to TRBJ1-5; D is possibly TRBD1 (5 bases). V was shortened by 9 bases and J by 5 bases, with 23 bases between the two germline ends. Germline CDR1 is LNHDA and CDR2 is SQIVND (reference sequence). The CDR3 runs to 16 residues. CDR3: CARRREGSARYQPQHF. The DNA of the CDR3 is TGTGCCAGACGAAGGGAGGGGTCAGCGCGCTATCAGCCCCAGCATTTT. Using reference TRBV19 and TRBJ1-5 for the parts outside the CDR3, the full variable domain is DGGITQSPKYLFRKEGQNVTLSCEQNLNHDAMYWYRQDPGQGLRLIYYSQIVNDFQKGDIAEGYSVSREKKESFPLTVTSAQKNPTAFYLCARRREGSARYQPQHFGDGTRLSIL.

The chain uses TRBV7-2 and TRBJ2-1, with TRBD2 matching over 9 bases. V lost 4 bases and J lost 0; bases outside the gene matches: 1. CDR3 length equals 15 residues. In germline, CDR1 is SGHTA, CDR2 FQGNSA. The CDR3 nucleotides read TGTGCCAGCAGCTCTAGCGGGGACTCCTACAATGAGCAGTTCTTC. Its translation is CASSSSGDSYNEQFF. The full variable domain, its missing parts supplied by reference TRBV7-2 and TRBJ2-1, is GAGVSQSPSNKVTEKGKDVELRCDPISGHTALYWYRQSLGQGLEFLIYFQGNSAPDKSGLPSDRFSAERTGGSVSTLTIQRTQQEDSAVYLCASSSSGDSYNEQFFGPGTRLTVL.

The sample holds many counts of this clonotype. V and J are TRBV6-5 and TRBJ2-2; 10 nucleotides agree with TRBD2. V trimming: 4 bases; J trimming: 0 bases; junction bases outside the gene matches: 11. CDR1 MNHEY and CDR2 SVGAGI come from the germline V gene. The CDR3 spans 19 residues. The CDR3 coding sequence is TGTGCCAGCAGTTCCCCCCGTGGACTAGCGGAGACGAACACCGGGGAGCTGTTTTTT. Protein sequence: CASSSPRGLAETNTGELFF.

V usage is TRBV4-1 and J usage is TRBJ2-7; D might be TRBD2 (6 bases). Looked up from germline, CDR1 is MGHRA and CDR2 is YSYEKL. The CDR3 extends over 16 amino acids. The V end was cut by 2 bases, the J end by 2 bases, with 16 bases between. CDR3: CASSQYRLARTYEQYF. CDR3 coding DNA: TGCGCCAGCAGCCAATATCGGCTAGCGAGAACCTACGAGCAGTACTTC.

A few counts support this clonotype. V is TRBV2 and J is TRBJ1-6; a weak D match, TRBD1 (6 bases). The V end lost 6 bases, the J end lost 0 bases, and 12 bases lay between the germline ends. Germline CDR1 SNHLY, CDR2 FYNNEI. The CDR3 runs to 16 residues. CDR3: CASSNTGSSYNSPLHF. In DNA form, the CDR3 reads TGTGCCAGCAGCAACACAGGGAGCTCCTATAATTCACCCCTCCACTTT.

This clonotype was found a few times. CDR3 in amino acids: CSATLAGDVQETQYF. CDR3 coding DNA: TGCAGTGCTACTCTAGCGGGAGACGTGCAAGAGACCCAGTACTTC. The rearrangement links TRBV20-1 to TRBJ2-5; TRBD2 agrees at 10 bases. The junction had 7 bases not matched to a gene; V was cut back by 4 bases and J by 2 bases. CDR1 is DFQATT and CDR2 is SNEGSKA in the germline V gene (reference sequence). The CDR3 contains 15 residues.

The chain recombines TRBV29-1 with TRBJ2-2; the D is unclear. Per germline, CDR1 SQVTM and CDR2 ANQGSEA. The CDR3 is 13 amino acids. The V gene lost 4 bases and the J gene lost 2 bases, with 8 bases spanning the gap. CDR3 residues: CSVATTNTGELFF. The CDR3 DNA follows: TGCAGCGTTGCTACTACAAACACCGGGGAGCTGTTTTTT.

This clonotype appeared many times. V gene TRBV12-3 or TRBV12-4 combines with J gene TRBJ1-2, with D maybe TRBD1 (6 bases). This CDR3 contains 14 residues. V was trimmed by 3 bases and J by 6 bases, leaving 14 bases between them. The chain's CDR3 is CASSFPSGTHGYTF. For the CDR3, the DNA is TGTGCCAGCAGTTTCCCCTCCGGGACACATGGCTACACCTTC.

J is TRBJ1-1 and V is TRBV18; TRBD1 matches 10 bases. Germline V gene data show CDR1 as KGHSH and CDR2 as LQKENI. After removal of 1 base from V and 5 bases from J, the junction contained 10 bases not matched to a gene. There are 17 residues in the CDR3. The CDR3 reads CASSPLGTGEVGTEAFF. CDR3 nucleotides: TGTGCCAGCTCACCACTCGGGACAGGGGAGGTCGGAACTGAAGCTTTCTTT.

Regarding this clonotype: This may arise from a read error, as a much more abundant clone is one base away. The chain combines TRBV6-2 or TRBV6-3 with TRBJ2-2, with 7 bases that match TRBD1. The CDR3 is made up of 13 amino acids. The germline V gene encodes CDR1 MNHEY and CDR2 SVGEGT. The V and J ends lost 6 bases and 7 bases, in that order; junction bases with no gene match: 5. This CDR3 is CASSVTGVGELFF. CDR3 sequence (DNA): TGTGCCAGCAGCGTAACAGGGGTCGGGGAGCTGTTTTTT.

This chain links TRBV30 with TRBJ1-1; 8 nucleotides align to TRBD1. CDR3 length equals 16 residues. V was clipped by 2 bases and J by 0 bases; unmatched bases: 8. CDR1 GTSNPN and CDR2 SVGIG come from the germline V gene (reference sequence). CDR3 in DNA: TGTGCCTGGAGTCCCCACAGGGGGGGGATGAACACTGAAGCTTTCTTT. Protein: CAWSPHRGGMNTEAFF.

This clonotype was counted only a few times. The DNA of the CDR3 is TGTGCCTGGAGTGTAGGTGGCAGGGCATACGGCTACACCTTC. This translates into CAWSVGGRAYGYTF. The rearrangement uses TRBV30 and TRBJ1-2; D is perhaps TRBD1 (5 bases). The V gene's germline CDR1 is GTSNPN and CDR2 SVGIG (reference sequence). The CDR3 is 14 residues long. With 0 bases removed from V and 8 bases from J, the gap between germline ends came to 16 bases. The full variable domain, completed using reference TRBV30 and TRBJ1-2, is SQTIHQWPATLVQPVGSPLSLECTVEGTSNPNLYWYRQAAGRGLQLLFYSVGIGQISSEVPQNLSASRPQDRQFILSSKKLLLSDSGFYLCAWSVGGRAYGYTFGSGTRLTVV.

This clonotype was counted ten times or more. The CDR3 protein is CASGIGPSNQPQHF. In DNA, the CDR3 is TGTGCTAGTGGTATCGGACCGAGCAATCAGCCCCAGCATTTT. V is TRBV12-5 and J is TRBJ1-5; D call uncertain. The CDR3 runs 14 residues. Germline CDR1 and CDR2: LGHNT and FRNRAP. V was shortened by 5 bases and J by 1 base, with 9 bases between the two germline ends.

CDR3 loop: CASNRGRDGEKLFF. CDR3 in DNA: TGTGCCAGCAATAGGGGTCGGGACGGTGAAAAACTGTTTTTT. The chain joins TRBV9 to TRBJ1-4, with D possibly being TRBD1 (5 bases). Trimming took 6 bases from V and 7 from J, leaving 16 bases between them. The germline V gene has CDR1 SGDLS and CDR2 YYNGEE. This CDR3 is built from 14 residues.

On this clonotype itself: A far bigger clonotype differs at one base, so this is likely a read error. The rearrangement links TRBV2 to TRBJ2-4, with D perhaps matching TRBD1 (6 bases). The end of the DNA is better explained by TRBJ2-5, so the J call may be wrong. Germline CDR1 and CDR2: SNHLY and FYNNEI. The CDR3 runs 14 residues. CDR3 sequence (DNA): TGTGCCAGCAGCGCACAGGGTGGGAAAGAGACCCAGTACTTC. Protein: CASSAQGGKETQYF.